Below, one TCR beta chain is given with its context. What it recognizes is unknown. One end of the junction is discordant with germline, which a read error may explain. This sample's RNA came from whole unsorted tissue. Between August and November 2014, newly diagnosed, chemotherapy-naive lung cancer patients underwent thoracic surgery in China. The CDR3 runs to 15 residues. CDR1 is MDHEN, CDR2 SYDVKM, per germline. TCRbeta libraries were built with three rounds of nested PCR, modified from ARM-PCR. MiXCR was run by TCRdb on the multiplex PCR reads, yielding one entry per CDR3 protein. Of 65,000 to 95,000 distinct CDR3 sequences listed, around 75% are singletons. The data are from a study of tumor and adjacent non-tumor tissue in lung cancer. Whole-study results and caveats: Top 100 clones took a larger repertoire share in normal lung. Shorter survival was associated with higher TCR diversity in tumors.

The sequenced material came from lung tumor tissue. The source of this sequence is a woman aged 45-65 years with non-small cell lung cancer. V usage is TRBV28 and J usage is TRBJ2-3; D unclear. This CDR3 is CTSSYPPELTDTQYF. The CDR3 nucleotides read TGTACCAGTAGTTACCCCCCGGAACTTACAGATACGCAGTATTTT.